This T cell receptor (beta chain) was captured in a study of radiation and T cells in renal cell carcinoma. Trimming took off 0 bases at V and 5 bases at J, with 10 bases between the two ends. Germline V gives CDR1 MGHRA, CDR2 YSYEKL. This CDR3 has 15 residues. Whole-study results and caveats: Without pretreatment biopsies, baseline tumor clonotype presence was undetermined. From baseline, blood top tumor clonotypes peaked at 2 weeks post-radiation.

On this clone: Its target is unknown.

Time point in this sample: blood 4 weeks post-SBRT, at nephrectomy. Documented treatment: 15 Gy SBRT to primary tumor, nephrectomy 4 weeks later. Clear cell pathology was present in this patient's renal cell carcinoma. Profiling relied on immunoSEQ multiplex PCR, and the TCRdb table lists in-frame clones only, not all of them. The sample lists approximately 83,000 clones; around four fifths were seen once. The clonotype was recovered from a man between 50 and 59 years old with renal cell carcinoma. The source material was blood, sampled from a patient whose treatment included radiotherapy and nephrectomy. The chain links TRBV4-1 to TRBJ2-2; maybe TRBD2 (6 bases). CDR3 nucleotides: TGCGCCAGCAGCCAAGATTTCGGGGGAACCGGGGAGCTGTTTTTT. This encodes CASSQDFGGTGELFF.